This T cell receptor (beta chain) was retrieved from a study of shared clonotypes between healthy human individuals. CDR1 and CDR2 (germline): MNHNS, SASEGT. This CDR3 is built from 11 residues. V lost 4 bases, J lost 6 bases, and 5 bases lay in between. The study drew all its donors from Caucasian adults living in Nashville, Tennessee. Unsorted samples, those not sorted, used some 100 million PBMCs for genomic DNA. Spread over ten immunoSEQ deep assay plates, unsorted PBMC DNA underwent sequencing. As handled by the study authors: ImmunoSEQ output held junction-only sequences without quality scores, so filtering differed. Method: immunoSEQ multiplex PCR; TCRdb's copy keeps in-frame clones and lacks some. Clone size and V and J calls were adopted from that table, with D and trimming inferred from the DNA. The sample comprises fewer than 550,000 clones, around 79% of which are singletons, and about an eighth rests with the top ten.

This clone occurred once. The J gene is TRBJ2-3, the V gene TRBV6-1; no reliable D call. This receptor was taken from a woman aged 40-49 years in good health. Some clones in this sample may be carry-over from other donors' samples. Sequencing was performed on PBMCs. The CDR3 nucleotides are TGTGCCAGCAGTGTTGTCGATACGCAGTATTTT. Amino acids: CASSVVDTQYF.